This TCR beta chain was identified in a study of CD8 T cells in ankylosing spondylitis. Comments on this clonotype: The antigen is unknown.

Generation of TCR beta libraries employed quantitative 5'-RACE incorporating molecular barcodes. Using its own MiXCR run on the 5' RACE reads, TCRdb lists one record per CDR3 protein. The sample consists of roughly 280,000 distinct CDR3 sequences, 20% of them appearing once. Overall study findings and caveats: There was reportedly significant enrichment of clones that were disease-linked in matched ankylosing spondylitis synovial fluid. Blood from ankylosing spondylitis patients appeared to carry a characteristic roughly eight-variant TCR beta motif. Disease-linked clones were CD8+ and relatively rare in peripheral blood.

V shed 6 bases and J shed 9 bases, with 15 bases lying between them. CDR3 length: 13 residues. This chain joins TRBV12-3 or TRBV12-4 and TRBJ2-1; D possibly corresponds to TRBD2 (5 bases). The receptor's source is a male donor with ankylosing spondylitis or in good health (not recorded which). Sequencing was performed on blood, either unsorted or a sorted T cell fraction (not recorded which). CDR3 bases: TGTGCCAGCAGGGGGAGAATGGTCGGTGAGCAGTTCTTC. It encodes CASRGRMVGEQFF.